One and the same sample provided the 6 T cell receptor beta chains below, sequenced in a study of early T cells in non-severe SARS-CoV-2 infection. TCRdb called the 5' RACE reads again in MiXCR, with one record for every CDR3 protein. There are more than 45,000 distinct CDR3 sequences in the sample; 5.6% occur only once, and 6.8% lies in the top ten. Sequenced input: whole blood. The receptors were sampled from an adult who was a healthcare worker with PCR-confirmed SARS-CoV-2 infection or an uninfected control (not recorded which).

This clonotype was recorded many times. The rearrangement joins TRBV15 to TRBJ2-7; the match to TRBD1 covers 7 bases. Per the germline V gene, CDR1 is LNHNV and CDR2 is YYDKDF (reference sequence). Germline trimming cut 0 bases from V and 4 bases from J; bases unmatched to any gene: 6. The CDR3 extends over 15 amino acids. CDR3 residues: CATSRDLGQSYEQYF. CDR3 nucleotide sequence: TGTGCCACCAGCAGAGATTTGGGACAGTCATACGAGCAGTACTTC.

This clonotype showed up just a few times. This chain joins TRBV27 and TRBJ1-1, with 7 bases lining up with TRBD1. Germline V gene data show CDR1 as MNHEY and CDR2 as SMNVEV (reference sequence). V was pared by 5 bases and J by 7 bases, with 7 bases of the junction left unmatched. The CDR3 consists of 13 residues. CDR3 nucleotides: TGTGCCAGCAGTGTGCGACAGGGCCTTGAAGCTTTCTTT. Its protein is CASSVRQGLEAFF.

The CDR3 loop is CATGPSRTDTQYF. DNA of the CDR3: TGTGCCACCGGACCCTCCAGGACAGATACGCAGTATTTT. The chain has TRBV7-9 and TRBJ2-3; D is uncertain. Germline CDR1 and CDR2: SEHNR and FQNEAQ (reference sequence). The length of the CDR3 is 13 residues. With 10 bases removed from V and 3 bases from J, the gap between germline ends came to 14 bases.

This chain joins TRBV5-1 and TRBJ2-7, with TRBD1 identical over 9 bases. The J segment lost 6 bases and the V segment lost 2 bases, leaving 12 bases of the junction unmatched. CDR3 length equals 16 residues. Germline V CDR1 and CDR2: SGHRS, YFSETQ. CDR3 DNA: TGCGCCAGCAGCTTAGGAACCGGGACAGGGAGCGGCGAGCAGTACTTC. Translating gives CASSLGTGTGSGEQYF.

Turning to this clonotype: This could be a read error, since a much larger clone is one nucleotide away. CDR3 amino acids: CASSPVQGGERYF. In DNA, the CDR3 is TGTGCCAGCTCACCCGTACAGGGGGGCGAGCGGTACTTC. The rearrangement joins TRBV18 to TRBJ2-7; 8 bases match TRBD1. Germline CDR1 reads KGHSH; CDR2 reads LQKENI. The CDR3 length is 13 residues.

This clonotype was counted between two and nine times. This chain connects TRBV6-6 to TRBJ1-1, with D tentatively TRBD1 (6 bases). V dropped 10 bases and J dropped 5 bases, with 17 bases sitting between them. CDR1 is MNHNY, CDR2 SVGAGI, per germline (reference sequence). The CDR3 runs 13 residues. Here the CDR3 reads CATNGGGRTEAFF. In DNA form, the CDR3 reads TGTGCCACGAATGGTGGGGGGCGGACTGAAGCTTTCTTT.